This T cell receptor (beta chain) was sequenced in a study of T cells in localized non-small cell lung cancer (dated by TCRdb to about 2020). For context, the study as a whole: The study examined T cell repertoires in 200 to 250 patients with early-stage NSCLC and compared tumors with uninvolved tumor-adjacent lungs. The cohort was made up of around 250 treatment-naive NSCLC patients whose localized lung tumors had been resected. NSCLC patients had a mean age of roughly 66 years, and 120 to 150 were male and about a hundred female.

The immunoSEQ Assay was used to sequence TCR beta CDR3 regions from DNA. The source study handled its data this way. T cell density was computed as TCR beta template counts normalized to usable DNA estimated by amplifying housekeeping genes. Richness was estimated with the preseqR package, extrapolating to 400,000 templates for PBMC samples and 120,000 templates for tissue samples. Clonality was calculated as one minus Pielou's evenness. Tissue-enriched TCRs were identified by differential abundance testing using productive amino-acid clonotypes, minimum total count 5 and alpha 0.1. Repertoire overlap between compartments was quantified with the Jaccard Index and Morisita Overlap Index. GLIPH clustered TCR beta CDR3s with public tetramer-defined viral CDR3s; viral motifs required at least three viral sequences plus V-gene enrichment. The table was pulled from immuneACCESS by TCRdb, which kept in-frame rearrangements only. Such tables lose some clones; where checked, under half of the loss comes from unresolved V genes, and the rest has no known cause. D and trimming come from the DNA, and the V and J calls and clone size come from that table. This sample lists about 2,200 clones; approximately 37% were detected once. The ten largest clones capture approximately 6.9% of the sample.

The cysteine opens and the phenylalanine closes a CDR3 of 14 amino acids. The entry retains the CDR3 DNA only, 42 bases that are in frame from base 1. Looking up the germline V gene yields CDR1 SGHNT and CDR2 YENEEA. V loses 3 bases, J loses 2 bases, and the germline ends lie 11 bases apart. At diagnosis, tumor, uninvolved tumor-adjacent lung and peripheral blood were collected and then preserved as a mix of FFPE and fresh-frozen material. Results and caveats for the whole study, not just this receptor: Longer overall survival was associated with higher T cell density in blood, whereas shorter survival was associated with higher clonality in adjacent lung. Uninvolved tumor-adjacent lung showed the highest T cell clonality, higher than tumor, which suggests more focused antigenic responses in the uninvolved tumor-adjacent lung. Multi-region tumor sequencing was not performed, so intratumor heterogeneity could not be excluded. Because the study design was exploratory, TCR variables were selected using unadjusted p-values without false-discovery rate correction. Of the top 100 tumor clones, a median of roughly 60 were detected in paired uninvolved adjacent lung; 28 were also among that lung's top 100.

This clone was detected a few times. Its recognized antigen is unknown. No much larger clonotype is one base removed from it; base qualities were not supplied. The material sequenced was lung tumor tissue, taken before any cancer treatment. The sequence came from a female donor older than 55 with stage I lung adenocarcinoma. Rearrangement joined TRBV11-3 to TRBJ2-7, and the D gene may be TRBD2, 6 bases matching. The encoded CDR3 is CASSLWRGPYEQYF. The nucleotide sequence is TGTGCCAGCAGCTTGTGGCGGGGTCCCTACGAGCAGTACTTC.